The T cell receptor (beta chain) described here comes from a study of shared clonotypes between healthy human individuals. Notes on the study in general: Lower generation probabilities were found for non-shared clonotypes than for those shared by all four donors.

Replicate PCRs for sorted subsets used approximately 190 ng DNA; this equaled tens of thousands of T cell genomes. The repertoire was sequenced with immunoSEQ multiplex PCR; TCRdb's copy has only in-frame clones and lacks some. The data show 850,000 to 1,200,000 clones, under 80% seen once. Germline V gene lookup returns CDR1 SGHDT and CDR2 YYEEEE. V was pared by 3 bases and J by 7 bases, with 11 bases between. This CDR3 region has 14 residues. This clone was seen a single time. As yet, its antigen is unknown. Specimen: memory CD4+ T cells sorted from blood. Subset of the sample: CD45RA-negative fraction. V is TRBV5-6 and J is TRBJ1-6, with D possibly TRBD1 on 6 matching bases. The receptor's source is a young man in good health. CDR3 nucleotides: TGTGCCAGCAGCTCCAGAGGGGGAAATTCACCCCTCCACTTT. Amino acids: CASSSRGGNSPLHF.